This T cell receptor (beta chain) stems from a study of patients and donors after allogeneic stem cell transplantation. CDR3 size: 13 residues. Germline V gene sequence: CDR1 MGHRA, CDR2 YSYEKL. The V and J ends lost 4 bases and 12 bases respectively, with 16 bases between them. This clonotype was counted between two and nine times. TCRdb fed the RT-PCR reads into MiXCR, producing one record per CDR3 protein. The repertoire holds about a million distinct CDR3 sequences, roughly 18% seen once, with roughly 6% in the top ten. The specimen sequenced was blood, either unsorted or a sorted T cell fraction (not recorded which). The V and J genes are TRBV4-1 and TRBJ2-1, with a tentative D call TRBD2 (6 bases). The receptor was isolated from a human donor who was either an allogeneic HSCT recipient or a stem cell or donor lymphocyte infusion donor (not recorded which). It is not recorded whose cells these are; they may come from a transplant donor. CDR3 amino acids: CASSPTRPEGQFF. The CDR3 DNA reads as TGCGCCAGCAGCCCAACCCGACCGGAGGGGCAGTTCTTC.